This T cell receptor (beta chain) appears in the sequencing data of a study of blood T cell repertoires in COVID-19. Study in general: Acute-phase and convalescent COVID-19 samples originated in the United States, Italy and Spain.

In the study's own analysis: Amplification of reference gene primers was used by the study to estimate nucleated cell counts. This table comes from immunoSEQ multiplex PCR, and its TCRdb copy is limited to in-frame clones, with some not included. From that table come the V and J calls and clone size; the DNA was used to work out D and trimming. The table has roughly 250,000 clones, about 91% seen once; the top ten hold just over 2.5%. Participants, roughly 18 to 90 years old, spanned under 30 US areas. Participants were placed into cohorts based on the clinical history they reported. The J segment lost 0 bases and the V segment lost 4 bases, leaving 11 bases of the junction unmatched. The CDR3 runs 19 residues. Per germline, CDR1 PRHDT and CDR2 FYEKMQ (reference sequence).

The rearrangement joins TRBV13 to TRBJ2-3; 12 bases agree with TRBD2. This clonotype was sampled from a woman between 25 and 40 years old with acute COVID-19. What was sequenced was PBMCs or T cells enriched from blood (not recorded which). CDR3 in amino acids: CASSSPRTSGDSSTDTQYF. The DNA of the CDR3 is TGTGCCAGCAGCTCGCCGAGGACTAGCGGGGACTCTAGCACAGATACGCAGTATTTT.